Listed here are 11 T cell receptor beta chains from one sample, sequenced in a study of beta chain features in type 1 diabetes. Sequenced material consisted of expressed TCRB transcripts (all of the isolated RNA was reverse transcribed). Libraries were prepared by immunoSEQ multiplex PCR; TCRdb keeps only in-frame clonotypes and omits some of them. This table has hundreds of thousands of clones, about a sixth appearing once. Sequencing input: naive CD4+ T cells from blood. All receptors derive from a man between 18 and 35 years old in good health.

This clone was seen a few times. V usage is TRBV29-1 and J usage is TRBJ2-5; D may be TRBD2 (6 bases). This CDR3 contains 11 residues. The V end was cut by 8 bases, the J end by 5 bases, with 12 bases between. Germline V gene sequence: CDR1 SQVTM, CDR2 ANQGSEA. In DNA, the CDR3 is TGCAGCATAGGGACTTTTGAGACCCAGTACTTC. Translating it yields CSIGTFETQYF.

Only a few counts were recorded for this clone. The chain employs TRBV7-3 and TRBJ2-5; D remains unclear. Looked up from germline, CDR1 is SGHTA and CDR2 is FQGTGA. The CDR3 is 13 amino acids. V shed 2 bases and J shed 5 bases, with 9 bases lying between them. Written as DNA, the CDR3 is TGTGCCAGCAGCTTACTGGGGTGGGAGACCCAGTACTTC. It is translated as CASSLLGWETQYF.

The rearrangement links TRBV9 to TRBJ2-4; 7 nucleotides agree with TRBD1. V gave up 3 bases and J gave up 0 bases; unmatched junction bases: 12. The CDR3 is 18 amino acids. The germline CDR1 and CDR2 sequences are SGDLS and YYNGEE. Written as DNA, the CDR3 is TGTGCCAGCAGCGCCACTACCGGGACAGCCGTAGCCAAAAACATTCAGTACTTC. This sequence encodes CASSATTGTAVAKNIQYF.

The table lists this clone with a few counts. This chain connects TRBV21-1 to TRBJ1-5; the D call in the table, TRBD1, was not verified against the DNA. TRBV21-1 has pseudogene status. The length of the CDR3 is 18 residues. The CDR3 protein is CASSKALPGTGINQPQHF. In DNA, the CDR3 is TGTGCCAGCAGCAAAGCGCTGCCCGGGACAGGGATCAATCAGCCCCAGCATTTT.

The chain joins TRBV7-9 to TRBJ2-7; a weak D match, TRBD1 (5 bases). Between the trimmed V and J ends, which lost 5 bases and 5 bases, there was a span of 7 bases. Germline CDR1 is SEHNR and CDR2 is FQNEAQ (reference sequence). This CDR3 contains 11 residues. The CDR3 DNA sequence: TGTGCCAGCAGCGCAGGGCACGAGCAGTACTTC. It specifies CASSAGHEQYF.

This chain joins TRBV5-1 and TRBJ1-1; D perhaps matches TRBD1 (5 bases). There are 15 residues in the CDR3. V shed 0 bases and J shed 4 bases, with 13 bases lying between them. CDR1 is SGHRS and CDR2 is YFSETQ in the germline V gene. CDR3 region: CASSLGKGRGTEAFF. As DNA, the CDR3 is TGCGCCAGCAGCTTGGGGAAGGGAAGGGGCACTGAAGCTTTCTTT.

This clone was recorded a few times. The rearrangement uses TRBV18 and TRBJ2-7; possibly TRBD2 for D (5 bases). Germline values: CDR1 KGHSH, CDR2 LQKENI. V lost 3 bases and J 3 bases, leaving 15 bases between the germline ends. CDR3 size: 15 residues. CDR3 DNA sequence: TGTGCCAGCTCACCCGGGGAAGGAAAGGGCTACGAGCAGTACTTC. It codes for CASSPGEGKGYEQYF.

The chain uses TRBV28 and TRBJ1-4, with 10 bases identical to TRBD1. V trimming: 5 bases; J trimming: 17 bases; junction bases outside the gene matches: 8. CDR3 length: 12 amino acids. Per germline, CDR1 MDHEN and CDR2 SYDVKM. In DNA form, the CDR3 reads TGTGCCAGCAGTATCCTGGGACAGGGGTCTTTTTTT. Translation gives CASSILGQGSFF.

The genes are TRBV5-5 and TRBJ1-2; no firm D call. Germline V lookup: CDR1 SGHKS, CDR2 YYEKEE (reference sequence). Deletions cut 1 base from V and 8 bases from J, with 9 bases between. The CDR3 is 12 amino acids. CDR3 sequence reads: CASSLFRSGYTF. Here the CDR3 DNA reads TGTGCCAGCAGCTTGTTCCGCTCAGGCTACACCTTC.

This chain uses TRBV7-2 with TRBJ1-5; tentatively, D is TRBD1 (6 bases). V lost 2 bases, J lost 5 bases, and 10 bases lay in between. Germline loops: CDR1 SGHTA, CDR2 FQGNSA. The CDR3 is 14 amino acids. CDR3 residues: CASSLTRGDQPQHF. The CDR3 DNA follows: TGTGCCAGCAGCTTAACGAGGGGGGATCAGCCCCAGCATTTT.

This clone was seen more than once but under ten times. The CDR3 reads CASSGRASYNEQFF. The DNA for the CDR3 is TGTGCCAGTAGCGGGAGGGCCTCCTACAATGAGCAGTTCTTC. This chain uses TRBV19 with TRBJ2-1; 8 nucleotides line up with TRBD2. Losses at the gene ends were 6 bases for V and 0 bases for J; bases not matched to a gene: 1. Germline-derived CDR1 and CDR2 are LNHDA and SQIVND (reference sequence). This CDR3 comprises 14 residues. The full variable domain, with the rest looked up from reference TRBV19 and TRBJ2-1, is DGGITQSPKYLFRKEGQNVTLSCEQNLNHDAMYWYRQDPGQGLRLIYYSQIVNDFQKGDIAEGYSVSREKKESFPLTVTSAQKNPTAFYLCASSGRASYNEQFFGPGTRLTVL.